The next 19 T cell receptor beta chains were all read from a single sample in a study of Tregs in tolerant kidney transplant recipients. TCRdb's copy holds only in-frame clones and misses some; the assay was immunoSEQ multiplex PCR. The sample records about 83,000 clones, roughly 98% being singletons. Sequenced material: CD4+ T cells from blood, taken before the transplant. These receptors were obtained from a human donor who received a combined kidney and bone marrow transplant.

This rearrangement joins TRBV7-9 to TRBJ2-1; 16 nucleotides align to TRBD2. V lost 5 bases, J lost 7 bases, and 8 bases stayed unmatched. Per the germline V gene, CDR1 is SEHNR and CDR2 is FQNEAQ (reference sequence). The CDR3 consists of 17 residues. This CDR3 is CASSAGTSGRAGNEQFF. The CDR3 nucleotides read TGTGCCAGCAGCGCGGGGACTAGCGGGAGGGCCGGTAATGAGCAGTTCTTC.

The V gene is TRBV7-2, the J gene TRBJ2-3; D may be TRBD1 (5 bases). CDR1 is SGHTA and CDR2 is FQGNSA in the germline V gene. V lost 5 bases and J 7 bases, leaving 16 bases between the germline ends. CDR3 size: 14 residues. CDR3 DNA: TGTGCCAGCAGCGGGGTTGTCCGGACATATACGCAGTATTTT. As protein: CASSGVVRTYTQYF.

A single count supports this clone. The chain links TRBV11-3 to TRBJ2-7; 13 bases align to TRBD2. From germline, CDR1 is SGHNT and CDR2 YENEEA. The CDR3 covers 15 residues. V gave up 6 bases and J gave up 4 bases; unmatched junction bases: 6. CDR3 sequence: CASSIRTSGSYEQYF. CDR3 DNA: TGTGCCAGCAGTATAAGGACTAGCGGGAGTTACGAGCAGTACTTC. Drawing the rest from reference TRBV11-3 and TRBJ2-7, the complete variable domain is EAGVVQSPRYKIIEKKQPVAFWCNPISGHNTLYWYLQNLGQGPELLIRYENEEAVDDSQLPKDRFSAERLKGVDSTLKIQPAELGDSAVYLCASSIRTSGSYEQYFGPGTRLTVT.

With respect to this clone: The sample contains more than one DNA sequence encoding this CDR3. The chain couples TRBV18 to TRBJ1-1; 10 positions agree with TRBD1. The J segment lost 4 bases and the V segment lost 6 bases, leaving 5 bases of the junction unmatched. The CDR3 length is 14 residues. Germline CDR1 reads KGHSH; CDR2 reads LQKENI. The CDR3 nucleotides read TGTGCCAGCTCCTTAGGACAGGGGGGCACTGAAGCTTTCTTT. It specifies CASSLGQGGTEAFF.

The V call is TRBV6-1, the J call TRBJ2-5, with 7 bases aligning to TRBD1. Germline values: CDR1 MNHNS, CDR2 SASEGT. The CDR3 has 15 amino acids. V was pared by 3 bases and J by 2 bases, with 6 bases of the junction left unmatched. CDR3 residues: CASSERQGSQETQYF. CDR3 in DNA: TGTGCCAGCAGTGAGCGACAGGGTTCGCAAGAGACCCAGTACTTC.

The sample holds one count of this clone. DNA for the CDR3: TGTGCCTGGAGTGTACAGCCGCTAAGGCAGGATGGCTACACCTTC. As protein: CAWSVQPLRQDGYTF. The chain has TRBV30 and TRBJ1-2; no clear D. The CDR3 totals 15 residues. CDR1 is GTSNPN and CDR2 is SVGIG in the germline V gene (reference sequence). Trimming stripped 0 bases from V and 6 bases from J, with 17 bases between.

DNA for the CDR3: TGCGCCAGCAGCGGCGGGACAGGGGAATCGACCCAGTACTTC. Translated, it gives CASSGGTGESTQYF. The chain uses TRBV5-1 and TRBJ2-5, with 10 bases identical to TRBD1. The ends lost 4 bases at V and 7 bases at J; junction bases unmatched: 7. CDR3 length: 14 amino acids. Germline V lookup: CDR1 SGHRS, CDR2 YFSETQ.

The chain uses TRBV19 and TRBJ1-5; D is possibly TRBD1 (5 bases). Germline loops: CDR1 LNHDA, CDR2 SQIVND (reference sequence). The CDR3 is 15 residues long. Between the trimmed V and J ends, which lost 7 bases and 0 bases, there was a span of 13 bases. In DNA form, the CDR3 reads TGTGCCAGTAACTCCGCGGGGGATAGCAATCAGCCCCAGCATTTT. Amino acids: CASNSAGDSNQPQHF.

This clone appeared a single time. This chain links TRBV7-2 with TRBJ1-3; D gene ambiguous. The germline V gene encodes CDR1 SGHTA and CDR2 FQGNSA. V lost 2 bases to trimming and J lost 1 base, with 6 bases between them. The CDR3 covers 14 residues. The DNA of the CDR3 is TGTGCCAGCAGCTTATCGGGGTCTGGAAACACCATATATTTT. Its translation: CASSLSGSGNTIYF. The full variable domain, rest sourced from reference TRBV7-2 and TRBJ1-3, is GAGVSQSPSNKVTEKGKDVELRCDPISGHTALYWYRQSLGQGLEFLIYFQGNSAPDKSGLPSDRFSAERTGGSVSTLTIQRTQQEDSAVYLCASSLSGSGNTIYFGEGSWLTVV.

The genes are TRBV30 and TRBJ2-7; 7 nucleotides align to TRBD1. This CDR3 has 15 residues. The trim removed 3 bases at V and 5 bases at J, leaving 13 bases unmatched. CDR1 and CDR2 (germline): GTSNPN, SVGIG (reference sequence). This chain's CDR3 is CAWSRHHRGPDEQYF. The CDR3 nucleotides read TGTGCCTGGAGCCGTCATCACAGGGGCCCGGACGAGCAGTACTTC.

The chain combines TRBV4-2 with TRBJ2-1; 10 bases agree with TRBD2. CDR1 is LGHNA, CDR2 YNFKEQ, per germline. J lost 2 bases, V lost 1 base, and 8 bases had no gene match. The CDR3 is made up of 18 amino acids. The CDR3 DNA sequence: TGTGCCAGCAGCCAAGCTAGCGGGAGTGGTGCCCCCTACAATGAGCAGTTCTTC. Its translation is CASSQASGSGAPYNEQFF.

J is TRBJ2-5 and V is TRBV27; 12 bases are a match to TRBD2. This CDR3 region has 13 residues. Germline trimming cut 5 bases from V and 9 bases from J; bases unmatched to any gene: 4. Germline V gene lookup returns CDR1 MNHEY and CDR2 SMNVEV (reference sequence). The CDR3 here is CASSPGLAGPQYF. As DNA, the CDR3 is TGTGCCAGCAGTCCCGGACTAGCGGGGCCCCAGTACTTC.

This clone was picked up one time. The chain has TRBV4-2 and TRBJ1-2; 8 bases align to TRBD1. V gave up 4 bases and J gave up 5 bases; unmatched junction bases: 9. The length of the CDR3 is 15 residues. Per germline, CDR1 LGHNA and CDR2 YNFKEQ. The CDR3 loop is CASSRDRDRRYGYTF. The CDR3 nucleotides are TGTGCCAGCAGCCGAGACCGGGACAGGAGGTATGGCTACACCTTC.

This chain connects TRBV10-3 to TRBJ2-7; possible D gene TRBD1, 5 bases. This CDR3 is 13 amino acids long. The V end lost 3 bases, the J end lost 7 bases, and 13 bases lay between the germline ends. CDR1 and CDR2 from the germline V gene are ENHRY and SYGVKD. The CDR3 DNA reads as TGTGCCATCAGTGAATCCCCGACAGAAGAGCAGTACTTC. Encoded protein: CAISESPTEEQYF.

This clone was counted once. The rearrangement joins TRBV5-8 to TRBJ2-3; a possible D gene is TRBD2 (5 bases). The germline gives CDR1 SGHTS, CDR2 YDEGEE. Deletions cut 5 bases from V and 2 bases from J, with 12 bases between. The CDR3 runs to 14 residues. Here the CDR3 reads CASSPGIFTDTQYF. The CDR3 DNA follows: TGTGCCAGCAGTCCCGGGATTTTCACAGATACGCAGTATTTT.

The genes are TRBV6-4 and TRBJ2-1; 9 bases align to TRBD2. The germline CDR1 and CDR2 sequences are MRHNA and SNTAGT. CDR3 size: 14 residues. V dropped 0 bases and J dropped 11; count of bases not matched to a gene: 5. CDR3 residues: CASSDSDSGGKQFF. The CDR3, as DNA: TGTGCCAGCAGTGACTCGGATAGCGGGGGTAAGCAGTTCTTC.

The V and J genes are TRBV19 and TRBJ1-1; weak D call: TRBD1 (6 bases). V was pared by 1 base and J by 1 base, with 16 bases between. CDR3 length equals 17 residues. CDR1 is LNHDA, CDR2 SQIVND, per germline (reference sequence). The CDR3 DNA reads TGTGCCAGTAGTATAGGTCCCCAGACAGGATGGAACACTGAAGCTTTCTTT. Residues: CASSIGPQTGWNTEAFF.

The chain combines TRBV5-1 with TRBJ2-5, with 9 nucleotides matching TRBD2. This CDR3 comprises 14 residues. Germline CDR1 reads SGHRS; CDR2 reads YFSETQ. The J segment lost 1 base and the V segment lost 3 bases, leaving 1 base of the junction unmatched. The CDR3 loop is CASSWTSVQETQYF. As DNA, the CDR3 is TGCGCCAGCAGCTGGACTAGCGTCCAAGAGACCCAGTACTTC. The variable domain in full, with the rest retrieved from reference TRBV5-1 and TRBJ2-5, is KAGVTQTPRYLIKTRGQQVTLSCSPISGHRSVSWYQQTPGQGLQFLFEYFSETQRNKGNFPGRFSGRQFSNSRSEMNVSTLELGDSALYLCASSWTSVQETQYFGPGTRLLVL.

The genes are TRBV30 and TRBJ2-4; D is perhaps TRBD2 (6 bases). V gave up 3 bases and J gave up 10 bases, with 16 bases separating them. The germline CDR1 and CDR2 sequences are GTSNPN and SVGIG (reference sequence). This CDR3 is built from 13 residues. The CDR3 loop is CAWSGTPRGIQYF. The CDR3 coding sequence is TGTGCCTGGAGCGGGACTCCTCGGGGAATTCAGTACTTC. Based on the CDR3 plus reference TRBV30 and TRBJ2-4, the full variable domain is SQTIHQWPATLVQPVGSPLSLECTVEGTSNPNLYWYRQAAGRGLQLLFYSVGIGQISSEVPQNLSASRPQDRQFILSSKKLLLSDSGFYLCAWSGTPRGIQYFGAGTRLSVL.